Detailed here is one T cell receptor beta chain. Its specificity is unknown. The data are from a study of cytomegalovirus exposure and HLA in healthy donors. Whole-study results and caveats: Under in vitro conditions, a few CMV-associated chains were confirmed as specific for CMV antigens. It was about 180 TCR beta chains that were listed as cytomegalovirus-associated. By a later analysis, the bulk of CMV-associated TCR beta chains appeared HLA-restricted.

13 Jbeta primers and 60 Vbeta primers were used for the PCR. The authors' processing: Roughly 12 million of 80 million or so unique TCR beta chains were shared, per a later count. Generated by immunoSEQ multiplex PCR, the TCRdb table keeps only in-frame clones and is missing some. V and J calls and clone size come straight from that table; D and trimming were deduced from the DNA. The sample lists approximately 100,000 clones, approximately 70% occurring once. Germline V gene data show CDR1 as LGHNA and CDR2 as YNFKEQ. Trimming cost V 4 bases and J 7 bases, with 11 bases left between them. The CDR3 totals 13 residues.

Sequencing input: PBMCs. The origin of this receptor is a man in his forties in good health and CMV-seropositive. The chain is built from TRBV4-2 and TRBJ1-5; D gene uncertain. CDR3 residues: CASSPDAGQPQHF. The CDR3, as DNA: TGTGCCAGCAGCCCAGACGCGGGGCAGCCCCAGCATTTT.